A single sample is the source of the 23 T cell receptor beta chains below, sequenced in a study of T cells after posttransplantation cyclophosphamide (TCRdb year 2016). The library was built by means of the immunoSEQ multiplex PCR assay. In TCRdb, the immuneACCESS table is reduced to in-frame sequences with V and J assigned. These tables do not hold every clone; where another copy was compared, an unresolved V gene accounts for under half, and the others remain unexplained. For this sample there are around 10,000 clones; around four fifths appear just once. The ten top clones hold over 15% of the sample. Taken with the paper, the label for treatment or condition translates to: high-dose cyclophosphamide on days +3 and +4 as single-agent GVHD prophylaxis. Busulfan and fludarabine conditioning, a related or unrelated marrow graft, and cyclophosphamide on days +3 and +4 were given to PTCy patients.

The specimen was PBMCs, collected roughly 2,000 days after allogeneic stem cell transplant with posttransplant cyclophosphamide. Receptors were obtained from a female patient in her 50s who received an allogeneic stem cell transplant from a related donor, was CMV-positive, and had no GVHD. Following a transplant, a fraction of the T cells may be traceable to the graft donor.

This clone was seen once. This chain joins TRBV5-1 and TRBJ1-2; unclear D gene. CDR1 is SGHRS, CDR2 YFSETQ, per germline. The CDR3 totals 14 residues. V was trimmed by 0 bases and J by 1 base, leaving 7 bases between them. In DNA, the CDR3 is TGCGCCAGCAGCTTGGTACAGAATAACTATGGCTACACCTTC. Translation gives CASSLVQNNYGYTF.

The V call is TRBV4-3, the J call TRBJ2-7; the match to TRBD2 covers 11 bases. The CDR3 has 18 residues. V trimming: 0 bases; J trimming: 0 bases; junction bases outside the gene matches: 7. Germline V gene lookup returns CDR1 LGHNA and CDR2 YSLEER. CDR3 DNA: TGCGCCAGCAGCCAAGAAAGGGGGGGACTAGCGGACTCCTACGAGCAGTACTTC. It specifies CASSQERGGLADSYEQYF.

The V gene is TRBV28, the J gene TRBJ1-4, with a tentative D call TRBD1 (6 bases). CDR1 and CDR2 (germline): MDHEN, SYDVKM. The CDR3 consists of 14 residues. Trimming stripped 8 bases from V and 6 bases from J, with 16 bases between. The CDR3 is CASGAGGGHEKLFF. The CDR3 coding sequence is TGTGCCAGCGGCGCGGGGGGCGGTCATGAAAAACTGTTTTTT.

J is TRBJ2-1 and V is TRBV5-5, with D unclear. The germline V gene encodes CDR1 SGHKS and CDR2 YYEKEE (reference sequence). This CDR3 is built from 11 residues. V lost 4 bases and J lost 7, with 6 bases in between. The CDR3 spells CASSPLNEQFF. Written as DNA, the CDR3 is TGTGCCAGCAGCCCCTTGAATGAGCAGTTCTTC.

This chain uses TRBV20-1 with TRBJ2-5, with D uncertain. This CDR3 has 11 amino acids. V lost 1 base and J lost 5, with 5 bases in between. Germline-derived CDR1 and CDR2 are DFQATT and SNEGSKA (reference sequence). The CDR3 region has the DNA TGCAGTGCTAGAGTATTGGAGACCCAGTACTTC. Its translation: CSARVLETQYF.

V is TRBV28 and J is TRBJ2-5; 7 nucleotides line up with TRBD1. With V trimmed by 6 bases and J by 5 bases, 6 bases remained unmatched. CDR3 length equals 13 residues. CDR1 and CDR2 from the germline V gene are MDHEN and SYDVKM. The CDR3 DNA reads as TGTGCCAGCAGCCTAGGGGGCGGGGAGACCCAGTACTTC. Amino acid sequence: CASSLGGGETQYF.

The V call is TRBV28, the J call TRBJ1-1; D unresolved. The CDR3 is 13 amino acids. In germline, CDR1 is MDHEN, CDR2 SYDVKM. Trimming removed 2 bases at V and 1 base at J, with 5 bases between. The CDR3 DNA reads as TGTGCCAGCAGTTTACCGGGGAACACTGAAGCTTTCTTT. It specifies CASSLPGNTEAFF. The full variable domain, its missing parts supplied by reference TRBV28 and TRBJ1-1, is DVKVTQSSRYLVKRTGEKVFLECVQDMDHENMFWYRQDPGLGLRLIYFSYDVKMKEKGDIPEGYSVSREKKERFSLILESASTNQTSMYLCASSLPGNTEAFFGQGTRLTVV.

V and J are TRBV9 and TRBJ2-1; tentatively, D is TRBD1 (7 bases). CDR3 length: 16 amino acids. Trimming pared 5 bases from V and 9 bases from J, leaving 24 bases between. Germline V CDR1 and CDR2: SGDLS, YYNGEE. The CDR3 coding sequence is TGTGCCAGCAGTACCCACGCCCAGGGGGGTACAGGTGAGCAGTTCTTC. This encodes CASSTHAQGGTGEQFF.

The CDR3: CAIRTSGTDEQFF. Written as DNA, the CDR3 is TGTGCCATCCGGACTAGCGGGACAGATGAGCAGTTCTTC. V and J are TRBV10-3 and TRBJ2-1; 12 bases are shared with TRBD2. The CDR3 is 13 amino acids. The V and J ends lost 8 bases and 8 bases, in that order; junction bases with no gene match: 4. Germline CDR1 ENHRY, CDR2 SYGVKD.

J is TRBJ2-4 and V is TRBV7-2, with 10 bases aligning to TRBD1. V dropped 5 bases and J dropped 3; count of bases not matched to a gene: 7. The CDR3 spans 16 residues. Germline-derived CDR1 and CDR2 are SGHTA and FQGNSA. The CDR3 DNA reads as TGTGCCAGCAGCACGACAGGGGGCCAGGTCAAAAACATTCAGTACTTC. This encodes CASSTTGGQVKNIQYF.

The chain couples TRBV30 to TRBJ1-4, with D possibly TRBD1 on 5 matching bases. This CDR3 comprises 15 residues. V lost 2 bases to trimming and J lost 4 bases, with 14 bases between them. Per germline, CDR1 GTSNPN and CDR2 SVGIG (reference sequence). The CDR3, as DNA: TGTGCCTGGAGTCTCACACTGACAGTTAATGAAAAACTGTTTTTT. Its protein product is CAWSLTLTVNEKLFF.

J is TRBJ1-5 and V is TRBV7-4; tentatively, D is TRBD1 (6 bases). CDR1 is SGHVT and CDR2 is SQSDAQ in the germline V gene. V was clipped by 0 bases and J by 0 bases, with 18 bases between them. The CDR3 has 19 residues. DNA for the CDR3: TGTGCCAGCAGCTTAGCCCCCAGGGAGGGGGACTATAGCAATCAGCCCCAGCATTTT. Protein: CASSLAPREGDYSNQPQHF.

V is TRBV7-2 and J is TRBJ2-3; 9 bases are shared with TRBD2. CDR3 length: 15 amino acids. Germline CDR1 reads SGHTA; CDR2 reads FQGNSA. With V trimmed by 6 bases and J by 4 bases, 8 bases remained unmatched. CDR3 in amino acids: CASSQGGGRADTQYF. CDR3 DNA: TGTGCCAGCAGTCAGGGGGGCGGGAGGGCAGATACGCAGTATTTT.

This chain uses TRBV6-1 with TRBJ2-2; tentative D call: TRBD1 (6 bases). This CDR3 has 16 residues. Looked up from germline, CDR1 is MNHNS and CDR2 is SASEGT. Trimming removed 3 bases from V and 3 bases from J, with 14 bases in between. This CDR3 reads CASSEGRGLDTGELFF. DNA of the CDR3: TGTGCCAGCAGTGAGGGCAGGGGATTAGACACCGGGGAGCTGTTTTTT.

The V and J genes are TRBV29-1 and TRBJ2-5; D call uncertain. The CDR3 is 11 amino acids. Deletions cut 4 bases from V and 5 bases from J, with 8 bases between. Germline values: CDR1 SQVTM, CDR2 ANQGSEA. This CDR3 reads CSVGLRETQYF. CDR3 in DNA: TGCAGCGTTGGACTGCGGGAGACCCAGTACTTC.

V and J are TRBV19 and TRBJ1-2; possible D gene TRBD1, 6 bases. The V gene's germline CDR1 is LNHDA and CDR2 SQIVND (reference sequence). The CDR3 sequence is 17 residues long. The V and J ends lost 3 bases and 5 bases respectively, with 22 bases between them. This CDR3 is CASSIGGEQLGYYGYTF. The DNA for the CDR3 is TGTGCCAGTAGTATTGGGGGCGAACAACTCGGATATTATGGCTACACCTTC.

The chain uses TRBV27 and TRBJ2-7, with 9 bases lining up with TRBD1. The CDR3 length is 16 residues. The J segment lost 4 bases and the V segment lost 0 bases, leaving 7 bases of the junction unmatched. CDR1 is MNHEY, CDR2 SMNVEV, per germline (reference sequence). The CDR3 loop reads CASSLSSGTGIYEQYF. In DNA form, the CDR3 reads TGTGCCAGCAGTTTATCCTCCGGGACAGGGATTTACGAGCAGTACTTC.

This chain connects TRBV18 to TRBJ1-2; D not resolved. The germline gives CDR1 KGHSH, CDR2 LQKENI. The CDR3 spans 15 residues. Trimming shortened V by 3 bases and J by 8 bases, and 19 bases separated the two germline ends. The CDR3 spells CASSPTTEVTRGYTF. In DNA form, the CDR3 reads TGTGCCAGCTCACCGACGACCGAGGTCACTCGAGGCTACACCTTC. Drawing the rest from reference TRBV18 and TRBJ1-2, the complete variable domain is NAGVMQNPRHLVRRRGQEARLRCSPMKGHSHVYWYRQLPEEGLKFMVYLQKENIIDESGMPKERFSAEFPKEGPSILRIQQVVRGDSAAYFCASSPTTEVTRGYTFGSGTRLTVV.

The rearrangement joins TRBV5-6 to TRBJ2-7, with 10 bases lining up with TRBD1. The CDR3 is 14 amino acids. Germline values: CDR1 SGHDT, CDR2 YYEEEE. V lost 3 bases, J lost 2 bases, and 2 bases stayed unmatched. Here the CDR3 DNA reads TGTGCCAGCAGCTGGGGGACAGGGGCCTACGAGCAGTACTTC. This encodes CASSWGTGAYEQYF.

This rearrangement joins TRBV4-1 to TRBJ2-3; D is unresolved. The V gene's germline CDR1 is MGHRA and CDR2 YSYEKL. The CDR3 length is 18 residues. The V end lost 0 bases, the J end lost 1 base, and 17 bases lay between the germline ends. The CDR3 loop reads CASSQDKSPSTGTDTQYF. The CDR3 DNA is TGCGCCAGCAGCCAAGATAAGAGCCCGAGTACGGGCACAGATACGCAGTATTTT.

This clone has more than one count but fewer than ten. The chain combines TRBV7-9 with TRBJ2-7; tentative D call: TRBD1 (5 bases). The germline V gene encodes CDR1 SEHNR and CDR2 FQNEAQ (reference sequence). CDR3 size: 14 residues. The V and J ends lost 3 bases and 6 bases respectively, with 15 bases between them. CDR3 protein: CASSFVRGEGEQYF. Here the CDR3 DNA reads TGTGCCAGCAGCTTTGTAAGGGGCGAAGGCGAGCAGTACTTC.

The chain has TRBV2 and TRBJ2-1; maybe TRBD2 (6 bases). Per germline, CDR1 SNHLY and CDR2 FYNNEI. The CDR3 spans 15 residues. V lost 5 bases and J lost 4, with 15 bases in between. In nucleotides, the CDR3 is TGTGCCAGCAGTCTCCTACTAGCAGGGTACAATGAGCAGTTCTTC. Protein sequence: CASSLLLAGYNEQFF.

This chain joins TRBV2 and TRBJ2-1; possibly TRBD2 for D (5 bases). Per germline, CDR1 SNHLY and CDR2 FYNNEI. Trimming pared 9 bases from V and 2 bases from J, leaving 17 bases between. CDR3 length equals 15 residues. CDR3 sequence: CARAGDPPTYNEQFF. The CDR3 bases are TGTGCCAGGGCGGGCGACCCACCCACCTACAATGAGCAGTTCTTC.